Listed below are T cell receptor beta chains from one sample, sequenced in a study of T cell responses to AZD1222 COVID-19 vaccine. The protocol was immunoSEQ multiplex PCR, while the TCRdb copy is restricted to in-frame clones and leaves out a portion. The sample comprises around 200,000 clones, approximately 95% of which are singletons, and 3.9% rests with the top ten. This material consisted of peripheral blood, taken on day 0 of AZD1222 vaccination. The receptor source for this set is an adult in good health. Both conserved end residues are part of each CDR3. The D gene is left open where the match is weak. The listing skips clone size in some rows; elsewhere it reads once, few, many or a size class.

-	-	TRBV2	TRBJ1-2	TGTGCCAGCATAGAGTTAAAGGCTAACTATGGCTACACCTTC	CASIELKANYGYTF
-	TRBD1	TRBV2	TRBJ1-2	TGTGCCAGCAGTGTGACAGGGGGCAACTATGGCTACACCTTC	CASSVTGGNYGYTF
-	TRBD2	TRBV7-2	TRBJ2-1	TGTGCCAGCAGGCGGACTAGTTCGGAGCAGTTCTTC	CASRRTSSEQFF
-	-	TRBV2	TRBJ1-1	TGTGCCAGCAGTGTTGGCTGGGACACTGAAGCTTTCTTT	CASSVGWDTEAFF
-	-	TRBV7-2	TRBJ1-3	TGTGCCAGCAGCTTAGATGGCAGCAGCAGAAACACCATATATTTT	CASSLDGSSRNTIYF
-	TRBD2	TRBV6-5	TRBJ2-7	TGTGCCAGCAGGCCCCCCGCGGGGGGAGAGTACGAGCAGTACTTC	CASRPPAGGEYEQYF
-	-	TRBV6-2/TRBV6-3	TRBJ1-4	TGTGCCAGCAGCGACAGCTCAGATGGACTGTTTTTT	CASSDSSDGLFF
-	-	TRBV3-1/TRBV3-2	TRBJ1-1	TGTGCCAGCAGCCAAGATATCGGTGCACTAGGGGGGAACACTGAAGCTTTCTTT	CASSQDIGALGGNTEAFF
-	TRBD1	TRBV9	TRBJ2-7	TGTGCCAGCAGCGTAGCTCCAATCCTCCGGGACAGGGTAACGAAGGCCAACTACGAGCAGTACTTC	CASSVAPILRDRVTKANYEQYF
-	-	TRBV14	TRBJ2-2	TGTGCCAGCAGCCCGTCGGGTGTGGGCATGTCTTTGTCCGGGGAGCTGTTTTTT	CASSPSGVGMSLSGELFF
-	TRBD1	TRBV6-5	TRBJ1-2	TGTGCCCTCCTTAGAACGGGACAGGAGTTTACCTTC	CALLRTGQEFTF
-	-	TRBV15	TRBJ1-1	TGTGCCACCAGCAGAGTCGAGGCGAACACTGAAGCTTTCTTT	CATSRVEANTEAFF
-	TRBD1	TRBV2	TRBJ1-5	TGTGCCAGCACCAGGGACAGGGGGCGCGGGGGTGTCAATCAGCCCCAGCATTTT	CASTRDRGRGGVNQPQHF
-	-	TRBV5-1	TRBJ2-1	TGCGCCAGCAGCTCACGGGGGCTAGAGCAGTTCTTC	CASSSRGLEQFF
once	TRBD2	TRBV19	TRBJ2-2	TGTGCCAGTAGTCCACCGGCTAGCGGGGGGGGCACCGGGGAGCTGTTTTTT	CASSPPASGGGTGELFF
-	-	TRBV24-1	TRBJ1-5	TGTGCCACCAGTGGGTACAGCAATCAGCCCCAGCATTTT	CATSGYSNQPQHF
-	-	TRBV12-3/TRBV12-4	TRBJ2-3	TGTGCCAGCAGTCCTTTCATGAGAACGCAGTATTTT	CASSPFMRTQYF
-	-	TRBV6-5	TRBJ1-1	TGTGCCAGCAGGATAACAATAATGGGGCACACTGAAGCTTTCTTT	CASRITIMGHTEAFF
-	-	TRBV6-5	TRBJ1-3	TGTGCCAGCAGTTACAATTTCGGGGCTGGAAACACCATATATTTT	CASSYNFGAGNTIYF
-	-	TRBV10-2	TRBJ1-5	TGCGCCAGCAGTGGCCGGGATCTCAATCAGCCCCAGCATTTT	CASSGRDLNQPQHF
once	-	TRBV19	TRBJ1-1	TGTGCCAGTAGTATACTCTCGGACGCTATCACTGAAGCTTTCTTT	CASSILSDAITEAFF
-	-	TRBV12-3/TRBV12-4	TRBJ1-1	TGTGCCAGCAGGCCAGGGCTGACTGAAGCTTTCTTT	CASRPGLTEAFF
-	TRBD1	TRBV11-2	TRBJ1-1	TGTGCCAGCAGCCGCCTGGACAGGGTTCGAACTGAAGCTTTCTTT	CASSRLDRVRTEAFF
-	-	TRBV6-5	TRBJ1-2	TGTGCCAGCAGTTACGACAGCTCTAACTATGGCTACACCTTC	CASSYDSSNYGYTF
-	-	TRBV27	TRBJ1-1	TGTGCCAGCAGTCCAGGGAACACTGAAGCTTTCTTT	CASSPGNTEAFF
-	-	TRBV10-3	TRBJ2-7	TGTGCCATCAGCGAACAGGGTGAGACCTACGAGCAGTACTTC	CAISEQGETYEQYF
-	TRBD2	TRBV5-1	TRBJ2-1	TGCGCCAGCAGCGTGCTCGCGGGAGGGGTCAATGAGCAGTTCTTC	CASSVLAGGVNEQFF
-	-	TRBV5-1	TRBJ1-5	TGCGCCAGCAGCTTGCAAGGGGATCAGCCCCAGCATTTT	CASSLQGDQPQHF
-	-	TRBV6-5	TRBJ1-6	TGTGCCAGCAGTTACTCGTGGCAGAACAATTCACCCCTCCACTTT	CASSYSWQNNSPLHF
-	TRBD2	TRBV29-1	TRBJ2-3	TGCAGCGTGGGCTTAGCGGGGGAGAGCACAGATACGCAGTATTTT	CSVGLAGESTDTQYF
-	TRBD1	TRBV7-8	TRBJ1-2	TGTGCCAGCAGCCTCCTTAACAGGGGGCATGGCTACACCTTC	CASSLLNRGHGYTF
-	-	TRBV10-3	TRBJ1-5	TGTGCCATCAGTGAGGAAACAGGGTACAATCAGCCCCAGCATTTT	CAISEETGYNQPQHF